These T cell receptor beta chains were read from a single sample in a study of blood T cells in healthy people across ages. TCRdb used MiXCR to reprocess the 5' RACE reads, holding one entry per CDR3 protein. The profile covers hundreds of thousands of distinct CDR3 sequences, with around 50% appearing a single time and less than 15% taken by the ten largest. Sequenced: blood. These receptor sequences come from a woman older than 75 in good health. The CDR3 runs from the conserved cysteine through the conserved F or W. Size values are once, few and many counts, or a class for expanded clones, and some rows have none.

- TRBV5-1 CASSLPGAYSGANVLTF
many TRBV7-2 CASSFRGGSNQPQHF
many TRBV3-1 CASSQGTGGNSPLHF
- TRBV15 CATSRDGGQEETQYF
- TRBV9 CASSFSLGGGTDTQYF
many TRBV20-1 CSANLRVKNIQYF
many TRBV2 CASRDSNYGYTF
many TRBV7-3 CASSQPGLASYNEQFF
- TRBV20-1 CSAREGGGTGELFF
- TRBV29-1 CSVPSAPDTQYF
many TRBV21-1 CASSPFNRGRYQETQYF
- TRBV7-6 CASSLAPGTDSSGANVLTF
- TRBV6-5 CASSYLGQGQLFF
- TRBV29-1 CSVEDQGRGYTF
- TRBV9 CASSVVDSGANVLTF
many TRBV4-1 CASSQGDSNQPQHF
few TRBV5-5 CASSLGAQGFRYTF
- TRBV12-3/TRBV12-4 CASSGMQGSYGYTF
- TRBV20-1 CSAEGQANEQFF
once TRBV14 CASSQQILGGTQYF
- TRBV2 CASAQAGDNSPLHF
few TRBV5-1 CASSSLDSTYEQYF
- TRBV20-1 CSARARREEKLFF
few TRBV5-1 CASSVTGLGTEAFF
many TRBV9 CASSVIGRVSYEQYF
many TRBV12-3/TRBV12-4 CASSPGSGRKLFF
many TRBV2 CASSEQGNLYEQYF
few TRBV20-1 CSARGLAGGYTQYF
- TRBV7-2 CASSLGPAQGDTQYF
many TRBV9 CASSTFSNQETQYF
many TRBV6-1 CASSPRTSGNYEQYF
once TRBV7-9 CASSLTQPRDTGELFF
few TRBV20-1 CSALSGSTDTQYF
many TRBV5-1 CASRSGPLVNIQYF
few TRBV2 CASSESGGDRSYEQYF
few TRBV10-3 CAIRLGQEDNEQFF
- TRBV6-6 CASTGLAWGNNEQYF
few TRBV7-9 CASSSTGGGTEAFF
many TRBV9 CASSVGLHEQFF
- TRBV20-1 CSARARTGQTEAFF
many TRBV6-1 CASNRPGTSGGNRNEQFF
- TRBV7-3 CGSSLMGVNTDTQYF
- TRBV6-5 CASSYSGEPKTQYF
many TRBV28 CASARAPKTYEQYF
- TRBV5-1 CASSFGTPQRPFF
- TRBV13 CASSPPPRGDGSTEAFF
- TRBV27 CASKRAGAIVYGYTF
- TRBV9 CASSVDRSVNEQYF
- TRBV7-3 CASSSTGGADGYTF
few TRBV10-3 CAVPRGGTNPYGYTF
- TRBV12-3/TRBV12-4 CASSFGGAFGGYTF
- TRBV18 CASSPDRGITGKNYGYTF
few TRBV27 CASSPYFGLEKTQYF
- TRBV3-1 CASSTRQDAGKLFF
- TRBV28 CASSSHRGGGELFF
- TRBV27 CASSLARTVPYEQYF
- TRBV4-3 CASSPLPDSRTYEQYF
many TRBV5-1 CASHTDRAGFNTDTQYF
- TRBV5-1 CASSTRDSYDEQFF
- TRBV3-1 CASSHVTSASNTGELFF